This T cell receptor beta chain appears in the sequencing data of a study of blood T cell repertoires in COVID-19. Study-wide background: The origin of the acute and convalescent COVID-19 samples was the United States, Italy and Spain. PBMCs, B-cell-depleted T cells, or T cells provided the cDNA or gDNA that made up the material.

After removal of 6 bases from V and 3 bases from J, the junction contained 8 bases not matched to a gene. The CDR3 spans 15 residues. Looked up from germline, CDR1 is SNHLY and CDR2 is FYNNEI. This clone appeared a single time. In the original workflow: Amplification of reference gene primers provided the estimated nucleated cell counts. Generated by immunoSEQ multiplex PCR, the TCRdb table keeps only in-frame clones and is missing some. The V and J calls and the clone size are those of that table, but D and trimming were determined from the DNA. The table has a few hundred thousand clones, more than 80% seen once.

Input material: PBMCs or T cells enriched from blood (not recorded which). This clonotype was obtained from a woman between 18 and 29 years old in a cohort exposed to, infected with or recovered from COVID-19 (not recorded which). The chain uses TRBV2 and TRBJ2-3; 8 bases are shared with TRBD1. The DNA for the CDR3 is TGTGCCAGCAGCGGACAGGGCCCCCCTACAGATACGCAGTATTTT. Protein: CASSGQGPPTDTQYF.